One sample yielded the 14 T cell receptor beta chains listed below, sequenced in a study of blood T cell repertoires in COVID-19. Assay: immunoSEQ multiplex PCR; the TCRdb copy retains only in-frame clones and omits some. The sample records approximately 290,000 clones, around 91% being singletons. Sequences were obtained from PBMCs or T cells enriched from blood (not recorded which). These receptors all come from a young woman with acute COVID-19.

The gene calls are TRBV9 and TRBJ2-5; D ambiguous. Between the trimmed V and J ends, which lost 3 bases and 5 bases, there was a span of 14 bases. Germline V gene lookup returns CDR1 SGDLS and CDR2 YYNGEE. There are 14 residues in the CDR3. CDR3 protein: CASSAQGSRETQYF. The CDR3 DNA is TGTGCCAGCAGCGCTCAAGGATCGCGGGAGACCCAGTACTTC.

The chain employs TRBV7-9 and TRBJ2-1, with D possibly being TRBD1 (6 bases). V dropped 4 bases and J dropped 1 base, with 11 bases sitting between them. This CDR3 spans 15 amino acids. Germline CDR1 is SEHNR and CDR2 is FQNEAQ (reference sequence). CDR3 nucleotide sequence: TGTGCCAGCAGCTCCGGACAGTTTTCCTACAATGAGCAGTTCTTC. It translates to CASSSGQFSYNEQFF.

The genes are TRBV11-3 and TRBJ1-1; tentatively, D is TRBD1 (6 bases). Trimming removed 6 bases at V and 0 bases at J, with 14 bases between. The CDR3 sequence is 15 residues long. Germline V gene data show CDR1 as SGHNT and CDR2 as YENEEA. Written as DNA, the CDR3 is TGTGCCAGCAGTCGAGGACAGACTTTGAACACTGAAGCTTTCTTT. It codes for CASSRGQTLNTEAFF.

The chain has TRBV28 and TRBJ1-2; TRBD1 is a possible D gene (6 bases). Per germline, CDR1 MDHEN and CDR2 SYDVKM. The V gene lost 3 bases and the J gene lost 7 bases, with 12 bases spanning the gap. The CDR3 runs to 13 residues. This CDR3 is CASSLGTHAGYTF. CDR3 coding DNA: TGTGCCAGCAGTTTGGGGACACACGCTGGCTACACCTTC.

V gene TRBV28 combines with J gene TRBJ2-5; 10 nucleotides align to TRBD2. Germline-derived CDR1 and CDR2 are MDHEN and SYDVKM. The junction had 10 bases not matched to a gene; V was cut back by 4 bases and J by 5 bases. CDR3 length: 16 amino acids. CDR3 loop: CASSSPPLAGKETQYF. CDR3 DNA sequence: TGTGCCAGCAGTTCCCCTCCACTAGCGGGAAAGGAGACCCAGTACTTC.

The chain recombines TRBV19 with TRBJ1-2, with D unclear. This CDR3 contains 13 residues. The germline gives CDR1 LNHDA, CDR2 SQIVND (reference sequence). With 5 bases removed from V and 7 bases from J, the gap between germline ends came to 14 bases. This chain's CDR3 is CASSFGLFSGYTF. In DNA, the CDR3 is TGTGCCAGTAGTTTCGGACTATTCTCTGGCTACACCTTC.

The V call is TRBV9, the J call TRBJ2-5; no reliable D call. The CDR3 is made up of 13 amino acids. V lost 4 bases and J 2 bases, leaving 9 bases between the germline ends. From germline, CDR1 is SGDLS and CDR2 YYNGEE. The DNA of the CDR3 is TGTGCCAGCAGCCGAGGCCAGCAAGAGACCCAGTACTTC. Protein: CASSRGQQETQYF.

CDR3 nucleotides: TGTGCCAGCAGCGCGGGGACCCAGTACTTC. This gives the protein CASSAGTQYF. This chain links TRBV11-2 with TRBJ2-5; a weak D match, TRBD2 (5 bases). Germline lookup yields CDR1 SGHAT and CDR2 FQNNGV. The V end was cut by 5 bases, the J end by 7 bases, with 5 bases between. This CDR3 region has 10 residues.

J is TRBJ1-2 and V is TRBV18; D possibly corresponds to TRBD1 (5 bases). This CDR3 has 15 residues. Germline V gene data show CDR1 as KGHSH and CDR2 as LQKENI. Deletions cut 5 bases from V and 6 bases from J, with 19 bases between. CDR3 amino acids: CASSSTTGGGDGYTF. CDR3 bases: TGTGCCAGCTCATCAACGACGGGCGGGGGAGATGGCTACACCTTC.

The gene calls are TRBV20-1 and TRBJ1-2, with no clear D. This CDR3 spans 11 amino acids. Trimming stripped 1 base from V and 2 bases from J, with 2 bases between. Looked up from germline, CDR1 is DFQATT and CDR2 is SNEGSKA (reference sequence). The CDR3 region is CSARVNYGYTF. In nucleotides, the CDR3 is TGCAGTGCTAGAGTAAACTATGGCTACACCTTC.

The chain combines TRBV6-4 with TRBJ2-1; 8 bases map to TRBD2. Germline V gene sequence: CDR1 MRHNA, CDR2 SNTAGT. The J segment lost 9 bases and the V segment lost 0 bases, leaving 10 bases of the junction unmatched. CDR3 length equals 16 residues. The DNA of the CDR3 is TGTGCCAGCAGTGACTCGGACGGGACTAGAGGGGGTGAGCAGTTCTTC. Its protein product is CASSDSDGTRGGEQFF.

The chain couples TRBV3-1 (or the pseudogene TRBV3-2) to TRBJ2-3; maybe TRBD2 (5 bases). V lost 3 bases and J 0 bases, leaving 13 bases between the germline ends. Germline values: CDR1 LGHDT, CDR2 YNNKEL (reference sequence). This CDR3 is built from 16 residues. The CDR3 loop reads CASSQGSIPSTDTQYF. Here the CDR3 DNA reads TGTGCCAGCAGCCAGGGGAGTATACCTAGCACAGATACGCAGTATTTT.

This chain connects TRBV19 to TRBJ2-1; tentatively, D is TRBD2 (5 bases). Germline V gene lookup returns CDR1 LNHDA and CDR2 SQIVND (reference sequence). The CDR3 runs 15 residues. Trimming removed 6 bases from V and 1 base from J, with 13 bases in between. CDR3 residues: CASRGLALSYNEQFF. The CDR3 nucleotides are TGTGCCAGTAGAGGGCTAGCTTTGTCCTACAATGAGCAGTTCTTC. Full variable domain (outside the CDR3, taken from reference TRBV19 and TRBJ2-1): DGGITQSPKYLFRKEGQNVTLSCEQNLNHDAMYWYRQDPGQGLRLIYYSQIVNDFQKGDIAEGYSVSREKKESFPLTVTSAQKNPTAFYLCASRGLALSYNEQFFGPGTRLTVL.

V gene TRBV4-1 combines with J gene TRBJ2-7; 7 bases map to TRBD1. Germline loops: CDR1 MGHRA, CDR2 YSYEKL. V lost 1 base, J lost 5 bases, and 5 bases stayed unmatched. The CDR3 sequence is 14 residues long. CDR3 loop: CASSQGLTGDEQYF. CDR3 DNA: TGCGCCAGCAGCCAAGGGTTAACAGGGGACGAGCAGTACTTC.